This T cell receptor beta chain came from a study of T cell responses to AZD1222 COVID-19 vaccine. Method: immunoSEQ multiplex PCR; TCRdb's copy keeps in-frame clones and lacks some. The sample lists 150,000 to 200,000 clones, approximately 92% occurring once. Study-wide results and limits: Dominant CD4 TCR responses targeted spike regions 160-218 and 743-854. The peak T cell response came first, and repertoires were sampled only after it. Just a handful of AZD1222 recipients tested seropositive at baseline. The donors showed a predominance of white British ancestry and of females, with possible underestimation of clonal diversity.

The CDR3 contains 12 residues. V shed 2 bases and J shed 5 bases, with 4 bases lying between them. Germline V lookup: CDR1 SGHTA, CDR2 FQGTGA. For this clone: Its antigen is undetermined.

The gene calls are TRBV7-3 and TRBJ2-1; D gene ambiguous. The sequence was collected from an adult who received the MenACWY meningococcal vaccine as a control. Here the sequenced sample was peripheral blood, taken 28 days after the second dose of the MenACWY control vaccine. The CDR3 bases are TGTGCCAGCAGCTTACTGAACAATGAGCAGTTCTTC. Encoded protein: CASSLLNNEQFF.